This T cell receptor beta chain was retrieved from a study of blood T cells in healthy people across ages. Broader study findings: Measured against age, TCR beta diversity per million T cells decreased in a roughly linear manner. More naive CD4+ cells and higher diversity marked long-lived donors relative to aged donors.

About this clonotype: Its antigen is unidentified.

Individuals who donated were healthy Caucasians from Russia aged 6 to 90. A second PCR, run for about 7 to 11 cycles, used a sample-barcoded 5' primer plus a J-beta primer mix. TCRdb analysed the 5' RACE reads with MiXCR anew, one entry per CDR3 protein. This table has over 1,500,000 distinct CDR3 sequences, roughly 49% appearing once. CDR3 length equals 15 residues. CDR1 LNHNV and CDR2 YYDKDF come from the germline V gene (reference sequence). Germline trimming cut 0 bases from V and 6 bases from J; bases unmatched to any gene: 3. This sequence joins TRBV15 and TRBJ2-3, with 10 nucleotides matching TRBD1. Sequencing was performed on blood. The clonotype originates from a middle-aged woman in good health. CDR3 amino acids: CATSRDDRGLDTQYF. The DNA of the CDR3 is TGTGCCACCAGCAGAGATGACAGGGGGCTCGATACGCAGTATTTT.